The 4 T cell receptor beta chains listed next were all sequenced from one sample in a study of CXCR3-negative and CXCR3-positive naive CD8 T cells. Study results and caveats: TRB CDR3 hydrophobicity was greater in CXCR3-positive naive cells than in CXCR3-negative naive cells.

cDNA libraries for TRB were generated by 5' RACE incorporating UMI labels. TCRdb reprocessed the 5' RACE reads and keeps a single row for each CDR3 protein, giving no DNA. The sample includes under 150,000 distinct CDR3 sequences. These receptors' antigens are unknown. Sequencing used naive CXCR3+ CD8+ T cells from blood. Subset in this sample: CD45RO-CCR7+CD27+CD95- naive CD8+ T cells expressing CXCR3 (TNR3+). These receptors originate from a human donor in good health. Some clones in this sample may be carry-over from other donors' samples.

V and J are TRBV28 and TRBJ2-2; TCRdb indicates TRBD1, and absent DNA this call remains unverified. The germline V gene has CDR1 MDHEN and CDR2 SYDVKM. The CDR3 is 14 residues long. The CDR3 spells CASSPRGLLRELFF.

The chain carries TRBV5-1 and TRBJ1-1; checking the TCRdb D call of TRBD1 is not possible without DNA. CDR1 is SGHRS, CDR2 YFSETQ, per germline. This CDR3 contains 15 residues. CDR3 sequence: CASSPTGHRDTEAFF.

The V call is TRBV5-6, the J call TRBJ2-5; the TCRdb D gene call, TRBD2, has no DNA to confirm it. This CDR3 spans 15 amino acids. Germline V gives CDR1 SGHDT, CDR2 YYEEEE. The chain's CDR3 is CASSKGSGTQETQYF. Drawing the rest from reference TRBV5-6 and TRBJ2-5, the complete variable domain is DAGVTQSPTHLIKTRGQQVTLRCSPKSGHDTVSWYQQALGQGPQFIFQYYEEEERQRGNFPDRFSGHQFPNYSSELNVNALLLGDSALYLCASSKGSGTQETQYFGPGTRLLVL.

The V gene is TRBV12-3 or TRBV12-4, the J gene TRBJ2-1. The CDR3 runs to 13 residues. CDR3 loop: CASSPAGNNEQFF.